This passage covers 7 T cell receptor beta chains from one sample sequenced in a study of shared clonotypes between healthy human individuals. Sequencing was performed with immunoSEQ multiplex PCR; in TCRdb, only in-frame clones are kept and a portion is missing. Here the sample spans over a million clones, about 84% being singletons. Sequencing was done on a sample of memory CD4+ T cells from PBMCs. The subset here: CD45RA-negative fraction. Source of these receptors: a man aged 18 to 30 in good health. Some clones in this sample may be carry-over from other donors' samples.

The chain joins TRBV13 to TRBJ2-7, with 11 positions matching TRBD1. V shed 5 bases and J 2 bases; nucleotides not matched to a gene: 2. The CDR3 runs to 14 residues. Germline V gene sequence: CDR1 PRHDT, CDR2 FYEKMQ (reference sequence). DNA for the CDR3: TGTGCCAGCAGCCTGGGACAGGGGGCCTACGAGCAGTACTTC. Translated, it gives CASSLGQGAYEQYF.

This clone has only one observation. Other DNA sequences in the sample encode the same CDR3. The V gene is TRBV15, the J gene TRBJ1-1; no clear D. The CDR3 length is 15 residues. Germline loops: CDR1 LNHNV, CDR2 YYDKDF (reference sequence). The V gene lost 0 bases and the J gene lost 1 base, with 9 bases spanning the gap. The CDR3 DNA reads TGTGCCACCAGCAGAGACGGGCAGGCGAACACTGAAGCTTTCTTT. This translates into CATSRDGQANTEAFF.

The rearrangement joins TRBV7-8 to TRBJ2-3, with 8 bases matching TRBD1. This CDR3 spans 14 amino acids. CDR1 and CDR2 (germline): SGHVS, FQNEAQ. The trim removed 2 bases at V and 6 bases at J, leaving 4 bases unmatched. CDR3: CASSLQGAGDTQYF. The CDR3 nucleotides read TGTGCCAGCAGCTTACAGGGGGCAGGGGATACGCAGTATTTT. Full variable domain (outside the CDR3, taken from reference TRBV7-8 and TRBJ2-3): GAGVSQSPRYKVAKRGQDVALRCDPISGHVSLFWYQQALGQGPEFLTYFQNEAQLDKSGLPSDRFFAERPEGSVSTLKIQRTQQEDSAVYLCASSLQGAGDTQYFGPGTRLTVL.

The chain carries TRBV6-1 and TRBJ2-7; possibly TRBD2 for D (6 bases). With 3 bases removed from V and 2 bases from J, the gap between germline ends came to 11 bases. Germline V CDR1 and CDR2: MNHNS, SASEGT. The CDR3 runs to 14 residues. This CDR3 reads CASSDTGLTYEQYF. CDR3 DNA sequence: TGTGCCAGCAGTGACACGGGACTTACCTACGAGCAGTACTTC.

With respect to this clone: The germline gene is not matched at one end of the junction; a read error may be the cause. CDR3 sequence: CATSPRSGTDTQYF. Here the CDR3 DNA reads TGTGCCACCAGCCCACGGTCGGGCACAGATACGCAGTATTTT. The chain has TRBV11-3 and TRBJ2-3; D is undetermined. The germline CDR1 and CDR2 sequences are SGHNT and YENEEA. The CDR3 runs 14 residues.

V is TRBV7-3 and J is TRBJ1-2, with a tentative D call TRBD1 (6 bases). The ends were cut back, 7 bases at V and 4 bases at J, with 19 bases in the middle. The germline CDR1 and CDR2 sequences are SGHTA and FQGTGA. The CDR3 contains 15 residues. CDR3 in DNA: TGTGCCAGCAACTTCCTGGACAGCTCAAGCTATGGCTACACCTTC. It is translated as CASNFLDSSSYGYTF.

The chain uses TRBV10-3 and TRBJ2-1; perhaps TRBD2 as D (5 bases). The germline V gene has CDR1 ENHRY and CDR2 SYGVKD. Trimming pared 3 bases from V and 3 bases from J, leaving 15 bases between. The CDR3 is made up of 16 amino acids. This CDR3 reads CAISETRAAGYNEQFF. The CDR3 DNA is TGTGCCATCAGTGAAACAAGAGCGGCCGGCTACAATGAGCAGTTCTTC.